This entry lists 9 T cell receptor beta chains sequenced from one sample in a study of identical twins. Each CDR3 protein gets one entry after TCRdb re-called the 5' RACE reads with MiXCR. The repertoire holds fewer than 550,000 distinct CDR3 sequences, around 15% seen once, with 0.44% in the top ten. These records were also assigned to another study, of yellow fever vaccine responses in identical twins.

Source material: CD4+ T cells sorted from blood. Every receptor here comes from a woman under 30 in good health.

The chain employs TRBV20-1 and TRBJ2-1; TRBD2 matches at 9 bases. Per the germline V gene, CDR1 is DFQATT and CDR2 is SNEGSKA (reference sequence). The CDR3 has 13 amino acids. V shed 8 bases and J 6 bases; nucleotides not matched to a gene: 8. This CDR3 reads CSPSGGPSNEQFF. The CDR3 region has the DNA TGCAGTCCCAGCGGGGGGCCCTCCAATGAGCAGTTCTTC.

This clonotype was seen a few times. This chain connects TRBV29-1 to TRBJ2-1; no firm D call. With 4 bases removed from V and 3 bases from J, the gap between germline ends came to 7 bases. The CDR3 contains 12 residues. CDR1 is SQVTM, CDR2 ANQGSEA, per germline. In DNA, the CDR3 is TGCAGCGTTGGTCGGATCTACAATGAGCAGTTCTTC. Amino acids: CSVGRIYNEQFF.

The V call is TRBV5-1, the J call TRBJ2-2, with 7 nucleotides matching TRBD1. The J segment lost 1 base and the V segment lost 4 bases, leaving 10 bases of the junction unmatched. The CDR3 spans 17 residues. Per germline, CDR1 SGHRS and CDR2 YFSETQ. CDR3 in DNA: TGCGCCAGCAGCCTTCGGACCGGGACAGAGAACACCGGGGAGCTGTTTTTT. Amino acids: CASSLRTGTENTGELFF.

This clonotype came up a few times. The chain combines TRBV20-1 with TRBJ1-5, with D tentatively TRBD1 (5 bases). Germline-derived CDR1 and CDR2 are DFQATT and SNEGSKA (reference sequence). Trimming pared 2 bases from V and 11 bases from J, leaving 13 bases between. The CDR3 contains 12 residues. CDR3 residues: CSARPGGEAQHF. CDR3 nucleotide sequence: TGCAGTGCTAGACCCGGAGGGGAGGCCCAGCATTTT.

The chain employs TRBV20-1 and TRBJ2-3, with TRBD2 matching over 10 bases. Trimming cost V 0 bases and J 7 bases; bases outside gene matches: 7. The CDR3 length is 15 residues. The V gene's germline CDR1 is DFQATT and CDR2 SNEGSKA (reference sequence). The CDR3 bases are TGCAGTGCTAGAGATCCTAGCGGGGGCGCAAATACGCAGTATTTT. It translates to CSARDPSGGANTQYF.

This clonotype was recorded a few times. The J gene is TRBJ1-1, the V gene TRBV29-1, with no clear D. The CDR3 covers 12 residues. Trimming stripped 3 bases from V and 1 base from J, with 6 bases between. Per germline, CDR1 SQVTM and CDR2 ANQGSEA. The CDR3 loop reads CSVEAGNTEAFF. CDR3 sequence (DNA): TGCAGCGTTGAGGCGGGGAACACTGAAGCTTTCTTT.

The sample holds a few counts of this clonotype. V and J are TRBV12-3 or TRBV12-4 and TRBJ1-3; D unresolved. Deletions cut 10 bases from V and 0 bases from J, with 13 bases between. The CDR3 covers 14 residues. In nucleotides, the CDR3 is TGTGCCAACCGCAGGCCCCTCTCTGGAAACACCATATATTTT. This gives the protein CANRRPLSGNTIYF.

The V gene is TRBV2, the J gene TRBJ1-1; 7 bases line up with TRBD1. CDR1 is SNHLY and CDR2 is FYNNEI in the germline V gene. The CDR3 has 13 residues. The V gene end was trimmed by 5 bases and the J gene end by 7 bases; junction bases not matched to a gene: 7. CDR3 DNA sequence: TGTGCCAGCAGTCCTCGGACAGGATTTGAAGCTTTCTTT. Translating gives CASSPRTGFEAFF.

For this clonotype: At one end, the junction sequence differs from germline, possibly due to a read error. V and J are TRBV7-9 and TRBJ2-1, with D unresolved. Germline V gene sequence: CDR1 SEHNR, CDR2 FQNEAQ (reference sequence). This CDR3 has 14 residues. CDR3 nucleotides: TGTGTCAGCTCAGAAAGGAGCCCCTACAATGAGCAGTTCTTC. Its protein is CVSSERSPYNEQFF.